The sequence of this TCR beta chain was determined in a study of technical replicates of blood from a handful of donors. Sequenced by immunoSEQ multiplex PCR; TCRdb stores in-frame clones only, minus some. This table has tens of thousands of clones, 90% to 98% appearing once. CDR1 is SGDLS and CDR2 is YYNGEE in the germline V gene. CDR3 length: 15 residues. Trimming removed 0 bases from V and 3 bases from J, with 11 bases in between. The chain is built from TRBV9 and TRBJ2-3; TRBD2 is a possible D gene (5 bases). This clonotype was sampled from a human donor in good health. Specimen: T cells isolated from PBMCs. The CDR3 sequence: CASSVATGWTDTQYF. The DNA of the CDR3 is TGTGCCAGCAGCGTAGCTACGGGGTGGACAGATACGCAGTATTTT.